Each of the 8 T cell receptor beta chains below was sequenced from the same sample in a study of blood T cells in healthy people across ages. With a J-beta primer mix and a sample-barcoded 5' primer, a second PCR ran roughly 7 to 11 cycles. TCRdb itself ran the 5' RACE reads through MiXCR, one entry per CDR3 protein. The sample gives over 1,200,000 distinct CDR3 sequences, approximately 59% of which show up once; over 5.5% is in the top ten. The sample consisted of blood. Receptors were obtained from a man between 18 and 29 years old in good health.

The V call is TRBV2, the J call TRBJ2-7; D is unresolved. The CDR3 sequence is 14 residues long. The V end was cut by 6 bases, the J end by 3 bases, with 15 bases between. CDR1 SNHLY and CDR2 FYNNEI come from the germline V gene. CDR3 residues: CASSGPTSNYEQYF. The CDR3 DNA reads TGTGCCAGCAGCGGACCGACATCAAACTACGAGCAGTACTTC.

This clonotype was counted only a few times. An end of the junction does not agree with germline; a read error may underlie this. This chain links TRBV11-2 with TRBJ1-3, with a possible D match to TRBD1 (6 bases). The germline CDR1 and CDR2 sequences are SGHAT and FQNNGV. This CDR3 has 14 residues. Written as DNA, the CDR3 is TGTGCCAGCAGCCTAGACAGGACTGGGAACACCATATATTTT. It codes for CASSLDRTGNTIYF. The full variable domain, completed using reference TRBV11-2 and TRBJ1-3, is EAGVAQSPRYKIIEKRQSVAFWCNPISGHATLYWYQQILGQGPKLLIQFQNNGVVDDSQLPKDRFSAERLKGVDSTLKIQPAKLEDSAVYLCASSLDRTGNTIYFGEGSWLTVV.

The chain joins TRBV14 to TRBJ2-2, with D tentatively TRBD1 (6 bases). V lost 6 bases to trimming and J lost 7 bases, with 12 bases between them. The CDR3 loop spans 13 amino acids. Germline V gene sequence: CDR1 SGHDN, CDR2 FVKESK. The CDR3 sequence is CASRNKGVGELFF. The CDR3 DNA sequence: TGTGCCAGCAGGAACAAGGGGGTCGGGGAGCTGTTTTTT.

This chain uses TRBV5-1 with TRBJ2-3; the match to TRBD2 covers 10 bases. The CDR3 contains 17 residues. CDR1 and CDR2 (germline): SGHRS, YFSETQ. Trimming removed 3 bases from V and 2 bases from J; junction bases left unmatched: 9. This chain's CDR3 is CASSSWLLAGNTDTQYF. The CDR3 nucleotides read TGCGCCAGCAGCTCCTGGCTACTAGCGGGAAACACAGATACGCAGTATTTT.

The chain recombines TRBV6-1 with TRBJ2-7; TRBD1 is a possible D gene (5 bases). CDR3 length: 15 amino acids. Per germline, CDR1 MNHNS and CDR2 SASEGT. Trimming cost V 5 bases and J 2 bases, with 16 bases left between them. CDR3 loop: CASSPWGSKTYEQYF. CDR3 nucleotides: TGTGCCAGCAGTCCTTGGGGCAGCAAGACCTACGAGCAGTACTTC.

The rearrangement uses TRBV28 and TRBJ2-4; no firm D call. Germline lookup yields CDR1 MDHEN and CDR2 SYDVKM. The V gene lost 6 bases and the J gene lost 1 base, with 16 bases spanning the gap. This CDR3 spans 16 amino acids. CDR3: CASSTSSLGAKNIQYF. The CDR3 DNA reads as TGTGCCAGCAGCACCAGCTCTCTGGGGGCCAAAAACATTCAGTACTTC. The variable domain in full, completed from reference TRBV28 and TRBJ2-4, reads DVKVTQSSRYLVKRTGEKVFLECVQDMDHENMFWYRQDPGLGLRLIYFSYDVKMKEKGDIPEGYSVSREKKERFSLILESASTNQTSMYLCASSTSSLGAKNIQYFGAGTRLSVL.

This chain uses TRBV7-8 with TRBJ2-7; D remains unclear. The length of the CDR3 is 12 residues. Germline CDR1 reads SGHVS; CDR2 reads FQNEAQ. Trimming took 5 bases from V and 3 from J, leaving 8 bases between them. CDR3 residues: CASSVESYEQYF. The CDR3 bases are TGTGCCAGCAGCGTAGAAAGCTACGAGCAGTACTTC.

V and J are TRBV11-2 and TRBJ1-1, with TRBD1 matching over 7 bases. In germline, CDR1 is SGHAT, CDR2 FQNNGV. The CDR3 length is 13 residues. The ends lost 5 bases at V and 11 bases at J; junction bases unmatched: 11. DNA for the CDR3: TGTGCCAGCAGCCCCATGGCCGGGACAGTTGCTTTCTTT. It specifies CASSPMAGTVAFF.